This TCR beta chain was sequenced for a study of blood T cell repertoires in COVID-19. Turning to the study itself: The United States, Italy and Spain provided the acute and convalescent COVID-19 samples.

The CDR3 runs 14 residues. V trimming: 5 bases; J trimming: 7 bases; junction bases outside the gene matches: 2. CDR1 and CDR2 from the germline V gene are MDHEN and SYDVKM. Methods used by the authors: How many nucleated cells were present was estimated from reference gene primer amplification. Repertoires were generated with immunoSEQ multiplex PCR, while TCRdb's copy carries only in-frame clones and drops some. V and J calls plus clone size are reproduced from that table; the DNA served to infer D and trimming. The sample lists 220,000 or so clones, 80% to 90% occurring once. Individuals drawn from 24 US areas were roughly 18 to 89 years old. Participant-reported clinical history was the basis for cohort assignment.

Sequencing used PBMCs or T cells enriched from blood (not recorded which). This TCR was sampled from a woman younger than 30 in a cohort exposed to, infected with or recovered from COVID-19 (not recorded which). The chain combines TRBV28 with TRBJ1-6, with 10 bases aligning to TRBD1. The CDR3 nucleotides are TGTGCCAGCAGTAAGGGACAGGGGAATTCACCCCTCCACTTT. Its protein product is CASSKGQGNSPLHF.